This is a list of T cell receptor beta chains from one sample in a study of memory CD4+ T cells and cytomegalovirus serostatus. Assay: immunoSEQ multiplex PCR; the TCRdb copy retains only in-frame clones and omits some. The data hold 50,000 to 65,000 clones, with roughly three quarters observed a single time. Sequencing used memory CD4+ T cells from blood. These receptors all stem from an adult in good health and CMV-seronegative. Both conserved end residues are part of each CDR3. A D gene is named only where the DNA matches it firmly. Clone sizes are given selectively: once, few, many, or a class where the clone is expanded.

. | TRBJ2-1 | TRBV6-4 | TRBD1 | CASSDHRGHEQFF | TGTGCCAGCAGTGACCACAGGGGACATGAGCAGTTCTTC
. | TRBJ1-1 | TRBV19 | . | CASSMGGVRTEAFF | TGTGCCAGTAGTATGGGAGGGGTGAGGACTGAAGCTTTCTTT
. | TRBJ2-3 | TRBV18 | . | CASSPSMGTDTQYF | TGTGCCAGCTCACCATCGATGGGGACAGATACGCAGTATTTT
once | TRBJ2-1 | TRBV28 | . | CATRKREQFF | TGTGCCACCCGAAAGCGGGAGCAGTTCTTC
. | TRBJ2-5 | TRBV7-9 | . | CASSLDTKETQYF | TGTGCCAGCAGCTTAGATACGAAGGAGACCCAGTACTTC
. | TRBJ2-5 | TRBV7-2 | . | CASSFAEGETQYF | TGTGCCAGCAGCTTCGCGGAGGGCGAGACCCAGTACTTC
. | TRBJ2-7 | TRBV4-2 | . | CASSQEGTKLLSYEQYF | TGTGCCAGCAGCCAAGAGGGGACAAAGTTGCTTTCCTACGAGCAGTACTTC
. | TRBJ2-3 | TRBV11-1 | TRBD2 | CASSSRLAGVPDTQYF | TGTGCCAGCAGCTCGAGACTAGCGGGAGTCCCAGATACGCAGTATTTT
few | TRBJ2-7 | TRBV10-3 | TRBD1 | CAISETGGVGSYEQYF | TGTGCCATCAGTGAGACAGGGGGCGTAGGCTCCTACGAGCAGTACTTC
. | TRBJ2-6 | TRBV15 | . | CASKLGAASGANVLTF | TGTGCCTCAAAACTGGGGGCCGCCTCTGGGGCCAACGTCCTGACTTTC
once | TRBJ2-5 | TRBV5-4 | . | CASSVQGVGETQYF | TGTGCCAGCAGCGTCCAAGGGGTCGGGGAGACCCAGTACTTC
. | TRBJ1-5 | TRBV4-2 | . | CASSQEETQPQHF | TGTGCCAGCAGCCAAGAAGAAACGCAGCCCCAGCATTTT
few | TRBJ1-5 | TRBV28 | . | CASSLWNRDQPQHF | TGTGCCAGCAGTTTATGGAACAGGGACCAGCCCCAGCATTTT
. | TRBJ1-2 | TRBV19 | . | CASSEAGRHGYGYTF | TGTGCCAGTAGTGAGGCGGGTAGGCATGGCTATGGCTACACCTTC
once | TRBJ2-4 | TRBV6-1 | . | CASSSGTDKNIQYF | TGTGCCAGCAGTTCAGGGACGGACAAAAACATTCAGTACTTC
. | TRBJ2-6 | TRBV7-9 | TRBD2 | CASSPKRGSGANVLTF | TGTGCCAGCAGCCCCAAGCGGGGCTCTGGGGCCAACGTCCTGACTTTC
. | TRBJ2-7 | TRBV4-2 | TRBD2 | CASSQDIPSGRRYEQYF | TGTGCCAGCAGCCAAGATATCCCTAGCGGGAGAAGGTACGAGCAGTACTTC
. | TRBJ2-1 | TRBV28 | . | CASSLNGEQFF | TGTGCCAGCAGTTTAAACGGTGAGCAGTTCTTC
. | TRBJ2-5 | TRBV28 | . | CASSFGRETQYF | TGTGCCAGCAGTTTCGGAAGAGAGACCCAGTACTTC
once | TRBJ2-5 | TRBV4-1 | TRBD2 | CASSQRLAGEATQYF | TGCGCCAGCAGCCAGAGACTAGCGGGAGAGGCGACCCAGTACTTC
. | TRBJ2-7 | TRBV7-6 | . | CASSLMDSQISYEQYF | TGTGCCAGCAGCTTAATGGACTCTCAAATCTCCTACGAGCAGTACTTC
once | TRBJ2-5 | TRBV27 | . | CASRQLSQETQYF | TGTGCCAGCCGGCAGCTATCTCAAGAGACCCAGTACTTC
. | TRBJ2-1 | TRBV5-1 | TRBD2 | CASSSKRGYNEQFF | TGCGCCAGCAGCTCTAAGCGGGGCTACAATGAGCAGTTCTTC
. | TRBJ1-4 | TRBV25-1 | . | CASSNNEKLFF | TGTGCCAGCAGCAATAATGAAAAACTGTTTTTT
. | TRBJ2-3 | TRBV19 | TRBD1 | CASSNRGPTDTQYF | TGTGCCAGTAGTAACAGGGGCCCCACAGATACGCAGTATTTT
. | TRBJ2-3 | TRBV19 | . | CASSASWTSTDTQYF | TGTGCCAGTAGCGCCAGCTGGACTAGCACAGATACGCAGTATTTT
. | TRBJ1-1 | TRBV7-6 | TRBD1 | CASSSLTGDTEAFF | TGTGCCAGCAGCTCTCTAACAGGGGACACTGAAGCTTTCTTT
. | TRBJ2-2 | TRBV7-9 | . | CASSLDADTGELFF | TGTGCCAGCAGCTTAGACGCGGACACCGGGGAGCTGTTTTTT
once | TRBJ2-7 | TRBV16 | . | CASSQFADSYEQYF | TGTGCCAGCAGCCAATTCGCCGACTCCTACGAGCAGTACTTC
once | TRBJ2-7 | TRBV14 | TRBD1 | CATGQGPYEQYF | TGTGCCACTGGACAGGGTCCCTACGAGCAGTACTTC
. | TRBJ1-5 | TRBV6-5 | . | CASRGNRDSNQPQHF | TGTGCCAGCAGGGGTAACCGGGACAGCAATCAGCCCCAGCATTTT